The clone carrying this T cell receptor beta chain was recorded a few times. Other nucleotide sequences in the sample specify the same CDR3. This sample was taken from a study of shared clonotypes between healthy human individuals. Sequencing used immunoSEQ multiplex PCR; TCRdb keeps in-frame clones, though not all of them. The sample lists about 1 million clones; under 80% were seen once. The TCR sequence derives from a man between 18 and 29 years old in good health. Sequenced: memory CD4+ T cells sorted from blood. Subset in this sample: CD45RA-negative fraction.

The CDR3 nucleotides read TGTGCCAGCTCACCGGGGACAACCTGGGAGACCCAGTACTTC. Translating gives CASSPGTTWETQYF. The chain uses TRBV18 and TRBJ2-5, with a tentative D call TRBD1 (6 bases). The V gene's germline CDR1 is KGHSH and CDR2 LQKENI. V was clipped by 3 bases and J by 5 bases, with 13 bases between them. CDR3 length equals 14 residues.